One sample yielded the 3 T cell receptor beta chains listed below, sequenced in a study of shared clonotypes between healthy human individuals (dated by TCRdb to 2019 to 2021). Library prep was done by the immunoSEQ multiplex PCR assay. TCRdb holds this immuneACCESS table with in-frame rearrangements only. Some clones are missing; in checked studies, unresolved V genes explain under half, and the rest has no known cause. The sample table lists over a million clones, approximately 96% of them with a count of one. Of the sample, 0.95% to 1.5% is held by the ten largest clones. Sequenced input: naive CD4+ T cells sorted from blood. This specimen's cell subset or site label, interpreted: CD45RA+ positively selected. Receptors originate from a man between 25 and 39 years old in good health.

V usage is TRBV19 and J usage is TRBJ1-5; D is perhaps TRBD1 (5 bases). V was clipped by 0 bases and J by 3 bases, with 9 bases between them. Germline CDR1 LNHDA, CDR2 SQIVND (reference sequence). This CDR3 has 15 residues. This chain's CDR3 is CASSIDQGPNQPQHF. The CDR3 DNA sequence: TGTGCCAGTAGTATAGACCAGGGCCCCAATCAGCCCCAGCATTTT.

The chain employs TRBV9 and TRBJ1-3; 7 bases are a match to TRBD1. With V trimmed by 3 bases and J by 4 bases, 7 bases remained unmatched. Germline V lookup: CDR1 SGDLS, CDR2 YYNGEE. The CDR3 totals 15 residues. The DNA for the CDR3 is TGTGCCAGCAGCGGCCGGGACAGAGTCGGAAACACCATATATTTT. Translation gives CASSGRDRVGNTIYF.

The chain uses TRBV2 and TRBJ2-6; possibly TRBD2 for D (6 bases). The V end lost 6 bases, the J end lost 0 bases, and 12 bases lay between the germline ends. CDR1 is SNHLY and CDR2 is FYNNEI in the germline V gene. The CDR3 extends over 16 amino acids. CDR3 sequence (DNA): TGTGCCAGCAGCGGGGGTCGGGTCTCTGGGGCCAACGTCCTGACTTTC. Translated: CASSGGRVSGANVLTF.